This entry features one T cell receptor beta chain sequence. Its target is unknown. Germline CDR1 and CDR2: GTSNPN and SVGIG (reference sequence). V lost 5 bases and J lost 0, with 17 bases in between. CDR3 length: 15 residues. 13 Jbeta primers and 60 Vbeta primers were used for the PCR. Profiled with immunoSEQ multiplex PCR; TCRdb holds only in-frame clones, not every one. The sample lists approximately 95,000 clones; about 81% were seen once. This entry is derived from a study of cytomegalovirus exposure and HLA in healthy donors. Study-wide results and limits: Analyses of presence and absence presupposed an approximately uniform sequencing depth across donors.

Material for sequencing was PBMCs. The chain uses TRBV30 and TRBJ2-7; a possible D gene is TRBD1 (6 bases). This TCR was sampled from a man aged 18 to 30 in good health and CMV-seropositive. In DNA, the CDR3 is TGTGCCTGGTCAAATAAAGGGGGTAGCTCCTACGAGCAGTACTTC. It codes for CAWSNKGGSSYEQYF.